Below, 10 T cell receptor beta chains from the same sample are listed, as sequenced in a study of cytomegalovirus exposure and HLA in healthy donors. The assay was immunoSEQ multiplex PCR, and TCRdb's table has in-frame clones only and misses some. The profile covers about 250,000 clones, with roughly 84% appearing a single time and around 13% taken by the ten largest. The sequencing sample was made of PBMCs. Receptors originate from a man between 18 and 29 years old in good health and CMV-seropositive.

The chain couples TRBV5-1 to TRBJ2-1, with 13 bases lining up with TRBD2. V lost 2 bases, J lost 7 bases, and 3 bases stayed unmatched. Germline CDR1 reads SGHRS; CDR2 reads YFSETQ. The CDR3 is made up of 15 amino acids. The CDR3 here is CASSLGTSGTNEQFF. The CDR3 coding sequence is TGCGCCAGCAGCTTAGGGACTAGCGGGACTAATGAGCAGTTCTTC.

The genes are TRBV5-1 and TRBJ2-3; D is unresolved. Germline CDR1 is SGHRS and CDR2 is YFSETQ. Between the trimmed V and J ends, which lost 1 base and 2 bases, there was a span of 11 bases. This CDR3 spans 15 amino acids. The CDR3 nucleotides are TGCGCCAGCAGCTTGTGGGATCGTGTCACAGATACGCAGTATTTT. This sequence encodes CASSLWDRVTDTQYF.

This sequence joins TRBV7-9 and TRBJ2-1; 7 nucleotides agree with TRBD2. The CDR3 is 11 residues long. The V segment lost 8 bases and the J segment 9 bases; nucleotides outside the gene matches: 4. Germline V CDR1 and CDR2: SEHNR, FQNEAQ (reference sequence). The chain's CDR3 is CASGGSSEQFF. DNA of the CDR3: TGTGCCAGCGGCGGGAGTTCTGAGCAGTTCTTC.

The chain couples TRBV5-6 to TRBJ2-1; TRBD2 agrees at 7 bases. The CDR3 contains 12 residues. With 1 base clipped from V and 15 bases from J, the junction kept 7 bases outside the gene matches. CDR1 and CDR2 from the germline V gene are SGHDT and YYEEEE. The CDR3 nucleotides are TGTGCCAGCAGCTTGCCCGGGACTATGCTGTTCTTC. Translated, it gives CASSLPGTMLFF.

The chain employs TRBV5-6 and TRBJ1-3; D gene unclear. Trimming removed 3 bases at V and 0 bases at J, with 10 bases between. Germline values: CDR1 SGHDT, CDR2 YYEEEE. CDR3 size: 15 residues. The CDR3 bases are TGTGCCAGCAGCTCCGGGCCTCGCTCTGGAAACACCATATATTTT. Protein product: CASSSGPRSGNTIYF.

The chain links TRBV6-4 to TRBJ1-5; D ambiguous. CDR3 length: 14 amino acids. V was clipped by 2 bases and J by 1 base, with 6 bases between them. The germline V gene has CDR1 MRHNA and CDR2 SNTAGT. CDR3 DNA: TGTGCCAGCAGTGACGGGAACAGCAATCAGCCCCAGCATTTT. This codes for CASSDGNSNQPQHF.

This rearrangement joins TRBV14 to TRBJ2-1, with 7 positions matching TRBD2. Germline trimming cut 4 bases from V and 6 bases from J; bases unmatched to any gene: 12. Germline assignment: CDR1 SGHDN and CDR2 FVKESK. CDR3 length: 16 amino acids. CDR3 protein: CASSRREGGPLNEQFF. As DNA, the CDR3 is TGTGCCAGCAGCCGAAGGGAGGGAGGACCCCTCAATGAGCAGTTCTTC.

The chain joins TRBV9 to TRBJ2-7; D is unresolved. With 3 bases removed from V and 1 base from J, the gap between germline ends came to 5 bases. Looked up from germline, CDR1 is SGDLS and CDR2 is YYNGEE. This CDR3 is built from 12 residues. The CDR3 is CASSGQSYEQYF. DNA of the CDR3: TGTGCCAGCAGCGGGCAGTCCTACGAGCAGTACTTC.

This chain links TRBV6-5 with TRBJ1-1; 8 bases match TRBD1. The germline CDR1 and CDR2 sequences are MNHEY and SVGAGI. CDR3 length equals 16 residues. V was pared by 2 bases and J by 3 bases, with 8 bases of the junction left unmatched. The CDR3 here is CASSYGPRGRDTEAFF. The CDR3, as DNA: TGTGCCAGCAGTTACGGGCCCAGGGGGCGCGACACTGAAGCTTTCTTT.

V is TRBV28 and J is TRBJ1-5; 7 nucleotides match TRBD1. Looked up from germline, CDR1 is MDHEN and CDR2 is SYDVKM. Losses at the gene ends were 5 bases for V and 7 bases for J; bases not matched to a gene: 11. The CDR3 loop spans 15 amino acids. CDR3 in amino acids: CASSPGQRSWQPQHF. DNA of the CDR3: TGTGCCAGCAGTCCGGGACAGCGGTCATGGCAGCCCCAGCATTTT.